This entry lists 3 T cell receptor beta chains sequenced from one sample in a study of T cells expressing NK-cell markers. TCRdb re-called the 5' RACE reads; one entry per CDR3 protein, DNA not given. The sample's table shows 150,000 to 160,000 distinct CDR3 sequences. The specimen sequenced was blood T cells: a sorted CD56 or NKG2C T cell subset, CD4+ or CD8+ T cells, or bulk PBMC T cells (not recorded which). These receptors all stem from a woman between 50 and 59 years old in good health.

The CDR3 loop is CASSARPGRQETQYF. The chain has TRBV7-2 and TRBJ2-5; checking the TCRdb D call of TRBD1 is not possible without DNA. Per germline, CDR1 SGHTA and CDR2 FQGNSA. This CDR3 comprises 15 residues. The full variable domain, completed using reference TRBV7-2 and TRBJ2-5, is GAGVSQSPSNKVTEKGKDVELRCDPISGHTALYWYRQSLGQGLEFLIYFQGNSAPDKSGLPSDRFSAERTGGSVSTLTIQRTQQEDSAVYLCASSARPGRQETQYFGPGTRLLVL.

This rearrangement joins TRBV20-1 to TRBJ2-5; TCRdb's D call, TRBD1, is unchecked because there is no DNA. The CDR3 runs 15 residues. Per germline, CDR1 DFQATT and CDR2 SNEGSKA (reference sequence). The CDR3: CSARGGSADSETQYF.

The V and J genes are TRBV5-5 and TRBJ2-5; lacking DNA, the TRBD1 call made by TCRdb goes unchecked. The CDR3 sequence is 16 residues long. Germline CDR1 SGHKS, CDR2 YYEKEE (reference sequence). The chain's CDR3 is CASSLAYRDGEETQYF.